Sequencing of this TCR beta chain was carried out in a study of cytomegalovirus exposure and HLA in healthy donors. 60 Vbeta and 13 Jbeta primers were used in PCR. Repertoires were generated with immunoSEQ multiplex PCR, while TCRdb's copy carries only in-frame clones and drops some. The sample has some 150,000 clones, about two thirds seen once. The germline V gene has CDR1 ENHRY and CDR2 SYGVKD. V lost 4 bases and J lost 5; bases outside the gene matches: 4. The CDR3 extends over 15 amino acids. General study points: The majority of CMV-associated TCR beta chains were reported as apparently HLA-restricted in a later analysis. A missense DCLRE1C variant was associated with V- and J-gene trimming of TCR beta chains in a later analysis, and an independent cohort replicated the association. Another analysis was done later, and it associated fewer than 20,000 TCR beta sequences with HLA alleles at 0.05 false discovery rate. For most subjects, TCR beta sequences were reported to predict HLA-A and HLA-B alleles with accuracy.

The sample holds a few counts of this clone. No antigen is known for it. The sequence was obtained from a young woman in good health and CMV-seronegative. This chain connects TRBV10-3 to TRBJ2-1; 11 bases match TRBD2. Sequencing was done on a sample of PBMCs. DNA of the CDR3: TGTGCCATCAGTGCCCGTAGCGGGGGGGACAATGAGCAGTTCTTC. Protein sequence: CAISARSGGDNEQFF.